Sequencing of this TCR beta chain was carried out in a study of cytomegalovirus exposure and HLA in healthy donors. Study outcomes and limitations: It was taken for granted in presence/absence analyses that sequencing depth across donors was roughly uniform. An analysis done earlier found most TCR beta V segments productive about 90% or about 30% of the time. The authors listed 164 TCR beta chains as cytomegalovirus-associated.

It was with 60 Vbeta and 13 Jbeta primers that the PCR ran. Methods used by the authors: Some 10 million of some 80 million unique TCR beta chains were shared, per a later count. TCRdb's table, derived via immunoSEQ multiplex PCR, lists solely in-frame clones and lacks some. For V, J and clone size, that table is used; D and trimming come from the DNA. The table shows 210,000 or so clones, with about 80% occurring only once. A word on this clone: Its antigen remains unidentified.

The CDR3 spans 14 residues. Germline V lookup: CDR1 SGDLS, CDR2 YYNGEE. The germline V and J ends were trimmed by 1 base and 6 bases, with 11 bases remaining between them. The source is a woman aged 60-75 years in good health and CMV-seropositive. The sequenced sample was PBMCs. The chain recombines TRBV9 with TRBJ2-1, with D possibly being TRBD2 (6 bases). DNA for the CDR3: TGTGCCAGCAGCGTATCAGGGAGGAGCAATGAGCAGTTCTTC. The encoded protein is CASSVSGRSNEQFF.